The sequence of this T cell receptor (beta chain) was determined in a study of blood T cell repertoires in COVID-19. Across the study: From the United States, Italy and Spain came samples of acute and convalescent COVID-19. Sources were T cells, B-cell-depleted T cells, or PBMCs; the material itself was cDNA or gDNA.

V gave up 6 bases and J gave up 2 bases, with 7 bases separating them. The CDR3 totals 12 residues. Followed over time, Seattle patients had been enrolled while infection was active. Only in-frame clones appear in the TCRdb table, and some are missing; sequencing was by immunoSEQ multiplex PCR. This sample yields approximately 120,000 clones, of which 75% to 90% are seen a single time; about 3% belongs to the top ten. Sequencing input: peripheral blood. This rearrangement joins TRBV12-3 or TRBV12-4 to TRBJ1-1, with D perhaps TRBD1 (5 bases). This TCR derives from a woman older than 75 with COVID-19, enrolled during active disease. CDR3 nucleotides: TGTGCCAGCAGGGACATTAACACTGAAGCTTTCTTT. As protein: CASRDINTEAFF.